The entry below gives a single T cell receptor (beta chain) sequence along with its context. The antigen is unknown. The sample is drawn from a study of CD8 T cells in ankylosing spondylitis. Broader study findings: Reports say disease-linked clones showed up significantly more in matched ankylosing spondylitis synovial fluid. Previously reported in reactive arthritis synovial fluid and blood were some of the motif variants.

J lost 6 bases, V lost 6 bases, and 8 bases had no gene match. The CDR3 totals 15 residues. Looked up from germline, CDR1 is KGHDR and CDR2 is SFDVKD. MiXCR was run by TCRdb on the 5' RACE reads, yielding one entry per CDR3 protein. The repertoire has around 210,000 distinct CDR3 sequences, 7% to 10% of them found once; the top ten carry about 5%. Sequenced input: blood, either unsorted or a sorted T cell fraction (not recorded which). The chain carries TRBV24-1 and TRBJ2-1; 9 nucleotides match TRBD1. The receptor was isolated from a female donor with ankylosing spondylitis or in good health (not recorded which). The CDR3 DNA reads as TGTGCCACCAGTAGACCGACAGGGGGTCGCAATGAGCAGTTCTTC. Encoded protein: CATSRPTGGRNEQFF.